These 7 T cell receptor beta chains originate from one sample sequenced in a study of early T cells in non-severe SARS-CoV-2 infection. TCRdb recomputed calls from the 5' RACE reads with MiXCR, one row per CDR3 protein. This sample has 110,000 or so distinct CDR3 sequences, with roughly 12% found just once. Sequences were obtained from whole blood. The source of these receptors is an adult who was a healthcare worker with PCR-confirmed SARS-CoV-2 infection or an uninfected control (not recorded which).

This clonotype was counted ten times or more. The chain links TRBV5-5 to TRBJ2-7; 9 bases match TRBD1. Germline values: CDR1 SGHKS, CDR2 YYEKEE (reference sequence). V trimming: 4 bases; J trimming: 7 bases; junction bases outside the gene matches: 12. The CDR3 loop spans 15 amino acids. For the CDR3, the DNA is TGTGCCAGCAGCATCCCTGGGACAGGGCTTGGGGAGCAGTACTTC. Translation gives CASSIPGTGLGEQYF.

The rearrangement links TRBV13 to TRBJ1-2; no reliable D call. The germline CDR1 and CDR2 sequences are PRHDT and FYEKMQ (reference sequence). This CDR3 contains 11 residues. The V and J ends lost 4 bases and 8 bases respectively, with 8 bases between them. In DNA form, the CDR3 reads TGTGCCAGCAGCTCAAGAGAGGGCTACACCTTC. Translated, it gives CASSSREGYTF.

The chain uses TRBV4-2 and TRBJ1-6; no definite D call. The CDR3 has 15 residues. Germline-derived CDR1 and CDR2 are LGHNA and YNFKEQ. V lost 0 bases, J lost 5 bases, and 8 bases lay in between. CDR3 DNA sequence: TGTGCCAGCAGCCAAGATTGGCAGGATAATTCACCCCTCCACTTT. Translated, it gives CASSQDWQDNSPLHF.

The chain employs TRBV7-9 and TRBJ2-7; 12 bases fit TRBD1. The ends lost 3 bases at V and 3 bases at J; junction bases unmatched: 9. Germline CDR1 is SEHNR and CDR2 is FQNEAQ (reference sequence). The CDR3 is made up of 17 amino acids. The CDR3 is CASSLVPGTGGIYEQYF. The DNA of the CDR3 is TGTGCCAGCAGCTTGGTTCCCGGGACAGGGGGCATCTACGAGCAGTACTTC.

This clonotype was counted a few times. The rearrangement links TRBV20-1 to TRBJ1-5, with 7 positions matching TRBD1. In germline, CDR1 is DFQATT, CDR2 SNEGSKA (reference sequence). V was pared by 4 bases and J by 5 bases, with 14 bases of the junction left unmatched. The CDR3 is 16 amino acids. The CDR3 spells CSAKTQGNPKYQPQHF. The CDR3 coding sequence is TGCAGTGCTAAAACACAGGGGAACCCAAAGTATCAGCCCCAGCATTTT.

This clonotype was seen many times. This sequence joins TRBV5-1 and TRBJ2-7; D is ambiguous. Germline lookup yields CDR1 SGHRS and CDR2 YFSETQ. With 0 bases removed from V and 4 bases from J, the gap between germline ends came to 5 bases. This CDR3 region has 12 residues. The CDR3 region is CASSLEDYEQYF. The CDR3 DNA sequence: TGCGCCAGCAGCTTGGAGGATTACGAGCAGTACTTC.

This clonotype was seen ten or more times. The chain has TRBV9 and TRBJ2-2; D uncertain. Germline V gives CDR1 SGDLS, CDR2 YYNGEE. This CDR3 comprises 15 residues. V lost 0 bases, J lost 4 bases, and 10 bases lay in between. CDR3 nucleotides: TGTGCCAGCAGCGTAGTGGGATCGGGCACCGGGGAGCTGTTTTTT. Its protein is CASSVVGSGTGELFF.